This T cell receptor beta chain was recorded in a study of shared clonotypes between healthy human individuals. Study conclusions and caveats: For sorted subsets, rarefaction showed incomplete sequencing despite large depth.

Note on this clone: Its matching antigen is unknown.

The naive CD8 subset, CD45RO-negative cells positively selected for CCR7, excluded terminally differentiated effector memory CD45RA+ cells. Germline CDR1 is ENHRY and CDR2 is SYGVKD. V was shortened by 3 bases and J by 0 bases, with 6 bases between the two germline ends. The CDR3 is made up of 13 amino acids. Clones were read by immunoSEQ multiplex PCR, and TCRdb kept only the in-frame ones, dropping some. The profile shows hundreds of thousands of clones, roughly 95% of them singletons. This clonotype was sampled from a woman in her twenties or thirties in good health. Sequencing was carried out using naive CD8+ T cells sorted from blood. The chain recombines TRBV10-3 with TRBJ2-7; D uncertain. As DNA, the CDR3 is TGTGCCATCAGTGATAGTAGCTCCTACGAGCAGTACTTC. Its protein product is CAISDSSSYEQYF.